These 20 T cell receptor beta chains originate from one sample sequenced in a study of technical replicates of blood from a handful of donors. Using immunoSEQ multiplex PCR, the repertoire was profiled, and TCRdb retains in-frame clones only, with some absent. The table includes 70,000 or so clones, 91% detected once. The sample consisted of T cells isolated from PBMCs. The receptors here all came from a human donor in good health. Some clones in this sample may be carry-over from other donors' samples.

The rearrangement links TRBV27 to TRBJ2-1, with a possible D match to TRBD2 (7 bases). The CDR3 covers 14 residues. Trimming stripped 2 bases from V and 5 bases from J, with 10 bases between. Germline CDR1 MNHEY, CDR2 SMNVEV (reference sequence). This chain's CDR3 is CASSLGRGNNEQFF. CDR3 nucleotide sequence: TGTGCCAGCAGTTTAGGGAGGGGGAACAATGAGCAGTTCTTC.

The chain employs TRBV7-9 and TRBJ1-2; tentatively, D is TRBD1 (6 bases). The length of the CDR3 is 13 residues. The germline V gene encodes CDR1 SEHNR and CDR2 FQNEAQ (reference sequence). In DNA, the CDR3 is TGTGCATGTACCGGGACACCTAACTATGGCTACACCTTC. Residues: CACTGTPNYGYTF.

The rearrangement links TRBV4-2 to TRBJ1-4, with 9 positions matching TRBD1. Looked up from germline, CDR1 is LGHNA and CDR2 is YNFKEQ. The CDR3 totals 14 residues. V was pared by 1 base and J by 6 bases, with 0 bases of the junction left unmatched. CDR3 loop: CASSQGDRDEKLFF. In DNA, the CDR3 is TGTGCCAGCAGCCAAGGGGACAGGGATGAAAAACTGTTTTTT.

The chain couples TRBV6-6 to TRBJ2-1; 10 bases match TRBD2. Trimming at V came to 6 bases and at J to 7 bases, leaving 6 bases not matched to a gene. CDR3 length: 14 amino acids. Germline loops: CDR1 MNHNY, CDR2 SVGAGI (reference sequence). The CDR3 DNA sequence: TGTGCCAGCAGCCTAGCGGGAGCTAGAAATGAGCAGTTCTTC. Its translation is CASSLAGARNEQFF.

The rearrangement joins TRBV30 to TRBJ1-3; tentatively, D is TRBD1 (6 bases). This CDR3 is 14 amino acids long. Germline V lookup: CDR1 GTSNPN, CDR2 SVGIG (reference sequence). V was shortened by 0 bases and J by 0 bases, with 6 bases between the two germline ends. In DNA form, the CDR3 reads TGTGCCTGGAGTGTAGGGGGCTCTGGAAACACCATATATTTT. Translation: CAWSVGGSGNTIYF. The entire variable domain, with the rest obtained from reference TRBV30 and TRBJ1-3, is as follows: SQTIHQWPATLVQPVGSPLSLECTVEGTSNPNLYWYRQAAGRGLQLLFYSVGIGQISSEVPQNLSASRPQDRQFILSSKKLLLSDSGFYLCAWSVGGSGNTIYFGEGSWLTVV.

This chain links TRBV29-1 with TRBJ2-3; D call uncertain. Germline assignment: CDR1 SQVTM and CDR2 ANQGSEA. CDR3 size: 14 residues. V lost 4 bases and J lost 0, with 11 bases in between. The CDR3 region has the DNA TGCAGCGTTGTTTTAGCAGCTAGCACAGATACGCAGTATTTT. Translating gives CSVVLAASTDTQYF.

J is TRBJ2-5 and V is TRBV30; a weak D match, TRBD1 (7 bases). The CDR3 has 15 amino acids. V lost 5 bases and J lost 4, with 20 bases in between. CDR1 is GTSNPN, CDR2 SVGIG, per germline (reference sequence). For the CDR3, the DNA is TGTGCCTGGGGGGGGCTAACCAGGACAGGAGAGACCCAGTACTTC. Protein: CAWGGLTRTGETQYF. Drawing the rest from reference TRBV30 and TRBJ2-5, the complete variable domain is SQTIHQWPATLVQPVGSPLSLECTVEGTSNPNLYWYRQAAGRGLQLLFYSVGIGQISSEVPQNLSASRPQDRQFILSSKKLLLSDSGFYLCAWGGLTRTGETQYFGPGTRLLVL.

The chain joins TRBV5-1 to TRBJ2-5, with 13 bases lining up with TRBD2. The CDR3 sequence is 17 residues long. J was trimmed by 7 bases and V by 0 bases; bases with no gene match: 9. The germline V gene encodes CDR1 SGHRS and CDR2 YFSETQ. DNA of the CDR3: TGCGCCAGCAGCTTGGCAACTAGCGGGGGGGCTTGGGCGACCCAGTACTTC. Translating it yields CASSLATSGGAWATQYF.

This chain links TRBV7-9 with TRBJ1-2, with D hard to call. Germline loops: CDR1 SEHNR, CDR2 FQNEAQ (reference sequence). This CDR3 region has 14 residues. V was trimmed by 5 bases and J by 9 bases, leaving 19 bases between them. CDR3 coding DNA: TGTGCCAGCAGCCCTATGATCGCGGGCGGAAGCTACACCTTC. The encoded protein is CASSPMIAGGSYTF.

This chain joins TRBV27 and TRBJ1-1; the D gene is possibly TRBD1 (5 bases). Germline V CDR1 and CDR2: MNHEY, SMNVEV (reference sequence). The V end lost 6 bases, the J end lost 1 base, and 21 bases lay between the germline ends. The CDR3 runs 17 residues. CDR3 protein: CASSGGTWGGGNTEAFF. The CDR3 DNA follows: TGTGCCAGCAGCGGAGGGACTTGGGGTGGTGGGAACACTGAAGCTTTCTTT.

The V and J genes are TRBV12-5 and TRBJ2-7; the match to TRBD2 covers 8 bases. Per germline, CDR1 LGHNT and CDR2 FRNRAP. The V gene end was trimmed by 0 bases and the J gene end by 4 bases; junction bases not matched to a gene: 17. The CDR3 has 19 residues. CDR3 nucleotides: TGTGCTAGTGGTTTGGTAAAATCGGGGGGGGCCACCTCCAGTTACGAGCAGTACTTC. Translation: CASGLVKSGGATSSYEQYF.

V usage is TRBV4-1 and J usage is TRBJ2-3, with TRBD1 matching 11 bases. V was pared by 4 bases and J by 0 bases, with 6 bases of the junction left unmatched. The CDR3 is 17 amino acids. CDR1 and CDR2 from the germline V gene are MGHRA and YSYEKL. The CDR3 DNA reads TGCGCCAGCAGCCCGGGACAGGGGGTTTCTAGCACAGATACGCAGTATTTT. Translation: CASSPGQGVSSTDTQYF.

The chain joins TRBV6-5 to TRBJ2-5; no definite D call. Trimming stripped 0 bases from V and 5 bases from J, with 7 bases between. This CDR3 is built from 13 residues. CDR1 is MNHEY, CDR2 SVGAGI, per germline. This chain's CDR3 is CASSYSYYETQYF. The CDR3 DNA reads as TGTGCCAGCAGTTACTCCTACTATGAGACCCAGTACTTC.

This clone was found once. The chain is built from TRBV29-1 and TRBJ2-2; 7 bases are shared with TRBD2. J was trimmed by 2 bases and V by 3 bases; bases with no gene match: 6. Germline V gives CDR1 SQVTM, CDR2 ANQGSEA. This CDR3 is 15 amino acids long. CDR3 sequence reads: CSVDWSSGNTGELFF. CDR3 DNA sequence: TGCAGCGTTGATTGGTCTAGCGGCAACACCGGGGAGCTGTTTTTT.

The chain recombines TRBV27 with TRBJ2-7; TRBD2 matches 7 bases. V lost 6 bases, J lost 7 bases, and 9 bases stayed unmatched. Germline V gene lookup returns CDR1 MNHEY and CDR2 SMNVEV (reference sequence). This CDR3 has 13 amino acids. In DNA, the CDR3 is TGTGCCAGCAGCCCACTCGGCGGGGGAGAGCAGTACTTC. Protein sequence: CASSPLGGGEQYF.

The rearrangement uses TRBV7-2 and TRBJ2-1; possibly TRBD2 for D (5 bases). This CDR3 spans 16 amino acids. CDR1 and CDR2 from the germline V gene are SGHTA and FQGNSA. Trimming shortened V by 5 bases and J by 8 bases, and 22 bases separated the two germline ends. CDR3 residues: CASSRVRGFSLDEQFF. DNA for the CDR3: TGTGCCAGCAGCCGCGTTCGGGGATTCTCACTCGATGAGCAGTTCTTC.

For the CDR3, the DNA is TGTGCCAGTAGTATAGGGGGGGGGCAGTCTGAAGCTTTCTTT. Residues: CASSIGGGQSEAFF. The rearrangement joins TRBV19 to TRBJ1-1, with TRBD1 as a possible D gene (6 bases). The CDR3 is 14 residues long. From germline, CDR1 is LNHDA and CDR2 SQIVND (reference sequence). Trimming took off 1 base at V and 6 bases at J, with 12 bases between the two ends.

The chain recombines TRBV4-1 with TRBJ1-3, with TRBD1 identical over 11 bases. In germline, CDR1 is MGHRA, CDR2 YSYEKL. V was clipped by 1 base and J by 8 bases; unmatched bases: 7. The CDR3 is 16 residues long. The DNA for the CDR3 is TGCGCCAGCAGCCAAGCCAGGACAGGGGGCTGGGACACCATATATTTT. The encoded protein is CASSQARTGGWDTIYF.

The gene calls are TRBV2 and TRBJ2-6; TRBD1 matches at 8 bases. From germline, CDR1 is SNHLY and CDR2 FYNNEI. The ends lost 4 bases at V and 0 bases at J; junction bases unmatched: 8. The CDR3 contains 18 residues. In DNA, the CDR3 is TGTGCCAGCAGTGGCCTACAGGGGGTTAACTCTGGGGCCAACGTCCTGACTTTC. Amino acids: CASSGLQGVNSGANVLTF.

The chain recombines TRBV14 with TRBJ2-5; possible D gene TRBD1, 6 bases. Germline V CDR1 and CDR2: SGHDN, FVKESK. This CDR3 is built from 17 residues. The V end lost 0 bases, the J end lost 5 bases, and 19 bases lay between the germline ends. CDR3 bases: TGTGCCAGCAGCCAAGACCCCTACAGGGAAGGGAGTGAGACCCAGTACTTC. It specifies CASSQDPYREGSETQYF.